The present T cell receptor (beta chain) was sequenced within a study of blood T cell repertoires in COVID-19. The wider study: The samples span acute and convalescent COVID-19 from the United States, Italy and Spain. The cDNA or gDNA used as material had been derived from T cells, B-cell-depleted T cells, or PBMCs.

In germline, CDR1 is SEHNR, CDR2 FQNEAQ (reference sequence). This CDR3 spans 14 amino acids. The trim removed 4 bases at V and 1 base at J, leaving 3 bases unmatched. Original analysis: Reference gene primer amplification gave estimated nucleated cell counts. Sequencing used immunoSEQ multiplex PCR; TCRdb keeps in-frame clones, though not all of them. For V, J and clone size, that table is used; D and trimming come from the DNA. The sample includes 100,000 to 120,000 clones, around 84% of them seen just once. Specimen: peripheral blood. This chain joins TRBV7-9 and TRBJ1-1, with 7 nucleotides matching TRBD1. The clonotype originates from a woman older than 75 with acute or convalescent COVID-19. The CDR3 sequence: CASSSDRWNTEAFF. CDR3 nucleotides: TGTGCCAGCAGCTCGGACAGGTGGAACACTGAAGCTTTCTTT. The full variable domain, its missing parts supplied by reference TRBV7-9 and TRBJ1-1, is DTGVSQNPRHKITKRGQNVTFRCDPISEHNRLYWYRQTLGQGPEFLTYFQNEAQLEKSRLLSDRFSAERPKGSFSTLEIQRTEQGDSAMYLCASSSDRWNTEAFFGQGTRLTVV.